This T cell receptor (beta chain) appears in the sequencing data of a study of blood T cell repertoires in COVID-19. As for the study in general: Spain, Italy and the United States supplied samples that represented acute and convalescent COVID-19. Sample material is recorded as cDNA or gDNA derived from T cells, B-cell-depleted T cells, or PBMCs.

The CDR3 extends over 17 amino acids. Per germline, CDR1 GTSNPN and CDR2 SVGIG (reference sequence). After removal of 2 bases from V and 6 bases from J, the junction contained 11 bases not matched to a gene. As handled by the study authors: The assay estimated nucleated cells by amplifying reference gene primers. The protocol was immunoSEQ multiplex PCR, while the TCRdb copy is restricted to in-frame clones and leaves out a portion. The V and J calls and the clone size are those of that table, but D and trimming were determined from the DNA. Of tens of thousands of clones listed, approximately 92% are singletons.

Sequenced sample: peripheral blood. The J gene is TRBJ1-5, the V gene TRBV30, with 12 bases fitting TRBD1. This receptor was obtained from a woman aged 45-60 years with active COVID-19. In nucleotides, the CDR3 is TGTGCCTGGAGTTTCTCGGGGACAGGGGGCTTAAGTCAGCCCCAGCATTTT. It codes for CAWSFSGTGGLSQPQHF.